One sample yielded the 20 T cell receptor beta chains listed below, sequenced in a study of T cells in Graves' hyperthyroidism and ophthalmopathy. Amplified regions were TCR beta CDR3 sequences from RNA transcripts. First-round RT-PCR with HTBI primers amplified the TCR CDR3 region. Each CDR3 protein is one row after TCRdb ran MiXCR on the multiplex PCR reads. The sample contains more than 600,000 distinct CDR3 sequences, roughly 15% of which appear only once. The sequencing input was blood. These receptors all come from a man younger than 30 with Graves' hyperthyroidism.

In its sample, this clonotype was seen a few times. This rearrangement joins TRBV20-1 to TRBJ1-2; 7 nucleotides match TRBD1. Germline V gives CDR1 DFQATT, CDR2 SNEGSKA (reference sequence). The CDR3 contains 14 residues. V lost 1 base, J lost 3 bases, and 5 bases stayed unmatched. In DNA form, the CDR3 reads TGCAGTGCTAGAGGTCTCACAGGGGACTATGGCTACACCTTC. This translates into CSARGLTGDYGYTF.

This clonotype was picked up many times. The genes are TRBV6-5 and TRBJ2-7; D unresolved. V shed 8 bases and J shed 2 bases, with 19 bases lying between them. The length of the CDR3 is 15 residues. CDR1 MNHEY and CDR2 SVGAGI come from the germline V gene. CDR3 sequence: CASSPTAVATYEQYF. Written as DNA, the CDR3 is TGTGCCAGCTCACCAACCGCCGTCGCCACCTACGAGCAGTACTTC.

This clonotype appeared many times. J is TRBJ2-1 and V is TRBV6-1; 7 nucleotides match TRBD2. CDR1 and CDR2 (germline): MNHNS, SASEGT. Trimming took 1 base from V and 4 from J; bases not matched to a gene: 4. CDR3 length: 15 residues. The CDR3 DNA reads as TGTGCCAGCAGTGAAGATGGGGGGGGATACAATGAGCAGTTCTTC. It encodes CASSEDGGGYNEQFF.

This clonotype was found many times. The chain is built from TRBV27 and TRBJ2-5; 8 bases match TRBD2. The germline V gene has CDR1 MNHEY and CDR2 SMNVEV (reference sequence). Trimming took 5 bases from V and 5 from J; bases not matched to a gene: 22. The CDR3 has 19 amino acids. CDR3 loop: CASSRGGASGFLRGETQYF. The CDR3 DNA reads as TGTGCCAGCAGTCGAGGGGGTGCTAGCGGGTTTTTACGAGGGGAGACCCAGTACTTC.

The rearrangement links TRBV6-5 to TRBJ1-6, with no clear D. Trimming removed 2 bases at V and 7 bases at J, with 15 bases between. The CDR3 has 16 residues. CDR1 is MNHEY and CDR2 is SVGAGI in the germline V gene. The CDR3 region has the DNA TGTGCCAGCAGTTACCCGACGGCGATGGGGAATTCACCCCTCCACTTT. It is translated as CASSYPTAMGNSPLHF.

Ten or more counts support this clonotype. The chain couples TRBV4-2 to TRBJ2-1, with 7 bases lining up with TRBD2. The trim removed 0 bases at V and 3 bases at J, leaving 5 bases unmatched. Germline values: CDR1 LGHNA, CDR2 YNFKEQ. This CDR3 comprises 16 residues. The CDR3 region has the DNA TGTGCCAGCAGCCAAGATGGACTAGTCGGCTACAATGAGCAGTTCTTC. Translating it yields CASSQDGLVGYNEQFF.

This clonotype was seen a handful of times. The rearrangement uses TRBV19 and TRBJ1-5; no firm D call. V was pared by 2 bases and J by 9 bases, with 20 bases between. CDR3 length equals 16 residues. Germline assignment: CDR1 LNHDA and CDR2 SQIVND (reference sequence). In DNA form, the CDR3 reads TGTGCCAGTAGTATATGGTGGAAGACCGGGGATCGGCCCCAGCATTTT. It encodes CASSIWWKTGDRPQHF.

This clonotype came up a few times. The chain is built from TRBV5-1 and TRBJ2-3, with TRBD2 identical over 10 bases. The J segment lost 1 base and the V segment lost 0 bases, leaving 2 bases of the junction unmatched. The germline gives CDR1 SGHRS, CDR2 YFSETQ. The CDR3 extends over 16 amino acids. The CDR3 DNA follows: TGCGCCAGCAGCTTGGGAAGCGGGAGGGGCACAGATACGCAGTATTTT. This gives the protein CASSLGSGRGTDTQYF.

This clonotype has only a few counts. The chain joins TRBV24-1 to TRBJ1-2; D perhaps matches TRBD1 (5 bases). The CDR3 totals 14 residues. The V gene's germline CDR1 is KGHDR and CDR2 SFDVKD. The V end lost 4 bases, the J end lost 4 bases, and 12 bases lay between the germline ends. In nucleotides, the CDR3 is TGTGCCACCAGTGACCGGGAGGGGAGCTATGGCTACACCTTC. Encoded protein: CATSDREGSYGYTF.

The chain combines TRBV6-2 or TRBV6-3 with TRBJ2-1; TRBD2 aligns across 10 bases. CDR3 length: 15 residues. CDR1 MNHEY and CDR2 SVGEGT come from the germline V gene. V trimming: 0 bases; J trimming: 8 bases; junction bases outside the gene matches: 4. CDR3 sequence: CASSYSSSGRHEQFF. The CDR3, as DNA: TGTGCCAGCAGTTACTCGTCTAGCGGGAGACATGAGCAGTTCTTC.

This clonotype was counted many times. V gene TRBV27 combines with J gene TRBJ1-1; D is unclear. Germline CDR1 reads MNHEY; CDR2 reads SMNVEV (reference sequence). Trimming shortened V by 5 bases and J by 0 bases, and 7 bases separated the two germline ends. CDR3 size: 13 residues. CDR3 bases: TGTGCCAGCAGTATTGTGGTGAACACTGAAGCTTTCTTT. This codes for CASSIVVNTEAFF.

This clonotype was counted many times. The chain is built from TRBV7-9 and TRBJ2-1, with 8 bases matching TRBD2. The V gene end was trimmed by 4 bases and the J gene end by 1 base; junction bases not matched to a gene: 6. There are 16 residues in the CDR3. The germline gives CDR1 SEHNR, CDR2 FQNEAQ (reference sequence). CDR3 protein: CASSSLSGRSYNEQFF. The CDR3 nucleotides are TGTGCCAGCAGCTCCCTCAGCGGGAGATCCTACAATGAGCAGTTCTTC.

The chain recombines TRBV6-1 with TRBJ1-4, with 7 bases fitting TRBD1. V gave up 5 bases and J gave up 4 bases; unmatched junction bases: 4. This CDR3 has 14 residues. The V gene's germline CDR1 is MNHNS and CDR2 SASEGT. DNA of the CDR3: TGTGCCAGCAGTCAGGGGGGGGTTAATGAAAAACTGTTTTTT. This encodes CASSQGGVNEKLFF.

This clonotype was recorded a few times. The rearrangement links TRBV11-2 to TRBJ2-4; D is possibly TRBD1 (6 bases). Trimming took 3 bases from V and 0 from J, leaving 24 bases between them. The CDR3 totals 20 residues. Germline V CDR1 and CDR2: SGHAT, FQNNGV. The DNA for the CDR3 is TGTGCCAGCAGCTTCGGCCCGGGACATACCCTCGAGCTAGCCAAAAACATTCAGTACTTC. Its translation is CASSFGPGHTLELAKNIQYF.

This clonotype was observed at least ten times. The chain joins TRBV11-3 to TRBJ2-5; D possibly corresponds to TRBD2 (6 bases). The CDR3 has 15 residues. V gave up 4 bases and J gave up 5 bases, with 17 bases separating them. Germline assignment: CDR1 SGHNT and CDR2 YENEEA. DNA of the CDR3: TGTGCCAGCAGCTCGCGGGGAGCAGGGATGGAGACCCAGTACTTC. Translated, it gives CASSSRGAGMETQYF.

In this sample, this clonotype turned up many times. The rearrangement joins TRBV7-2 to TRBJ2-5; a weak D match, TRBD1 (6 bases). Germline CDR1 and CDR2: SGHTA and FQGNSA. Trimming shortened V by 5 bases and J by 5 bases, and 12 bases separated the two germline ends. This CDR3 region has 13 residues. CDR3 amino acids: CASSPSRGETQYF. The DNA for the CDR3 is TGTGCCAGCAGCCCGAGTAGGGGGGAGACCCAGTACTTC.

This clonotype was picked up a small number of times. The chain recombines TRBV6-4 with TRBJ1-6; D remains unclear. V shed 0 bases and J shed 8 bases, with 17 bases lying between them. Germline CDR1 MRHNA, CDR2 SNTAGT. The CDR3 has 17 amino acids. This CDR3 reads CASSDSKGTEEDSPLHF. The CDR3 bases are TGTGCCAGCAGTGACTCAAAAGGCACGGAGGAAGATTCACCCCTCCACTTT.

This clonotype was detected many times. The V and J genes are TRBV10-3 and TRBJ1-5, with D possibly matching TRBD1 (5 bases). CDR3 length: 12 amino acids. V was trimmed by 8 bases and J by 4 bases, leaving 9 bases between them. Germline V CDR1 and CDR2: ENHRY, SYGVKD. The CDR3 is CAIGGRNQPQHF. The CDR3 DNA sequence: TGTGCCATCGGGGGAAGAAATCAGCCCCAGCATTTT.

J is TRBJ1-2 and V is TRBV9; maybe TRBD1 (5 bases). The germline V gene encodes CDR1 SGDLS and CDR2 YYNGEE. This CDR3 is built from 14 residues. V was clipped by 4 bases and J by 8 bases, with 18 bases between them. The CDR3 spells CASSPPRAWGGYTF. The CDR3 bases are TGTGCCAGCAGCCCCCCCCGGGCCTGGGGGGGCTACACCTTC.

This clonotype turned up a few times. This chain joins TRBV3-1 and TRBJ2-1, with D perhaps matching TRBD1 or TRBD2 (6 bases each). Germline CDR1 is LGHDT and CDR2 is YNNKEL (reference sequence). This CDR3 is 13 amino acids long. The germline V and J ends were trimmed by 3 bases and 14 bases, with 17 bases remaining between them. CDR3 DNA: TGTGCCAGCAGCCAGCCCGGAGGGGACACGAAGTTCTTC. It specifies CASSQPGGDTKFF.